The 28 T cell receptor beta chains presented below share a single source sample, sequenced in a study of cytomegalovirus exposure and HLA in healthy donors. PCR amplification relied on 60 Vbeta primers (plus 13 Jbeta primers). TCRdb's copy holds only in-frame clones and misses some; the assay was immunoSEQ multiplex PCR. The sample lists approximately 38,000 clones, 66% occurring once. The sequenced sample was PBMCs. The receptors shown here come from a man aged 50 to 60 in good health and CMV-seropositive.

V and J are TRBV6-5 and TRBJ1-5; 9 bases fit TRBD1. The CDR3 is made up of 13 amino acids. The germline V gene encodes CDR1 MNHEY and CDR2 SVGAGI. V shed 6 bases and J 6 bases; nucleotides not matched to a gene: 3. In DNA, the CDR3 is TGTGCCAGCAGGGGACAGGGCCGTCAGCCCCAGCATTTT. It codes for CASRGQGRQPQHF.

The chain is built from TRBV25-1 and TRBJ1-2, with 11 bases that match TRBD1. V trimming: 5 bases; J trimming: 7 bases; junction bases outside the gene matches: 6. Looked up from germline, CDR1 is MGHDK and CDR2 is SYGVNS. The CDR3 is made up of 14 amino acids. The CDR3 DNA reads TGTGCCAGCAGTCGGACAGGGGGCGCGTCTGGCTACACCTTC. This translates into CASSRTGGASGYTF.

This chain uses TRBV7-9 with TRBJ1-3, with D possibly matching TRBD1 (6 bases). Trimming stripped 5 bases from V and 0 bases from J, with 14 bases between. Germline CDR1 is SEHNR and CDR2 is FQNEAQ (reference sequence). CDR3 length equals 16 residues. CDR3 coding DNA: TGTGCCAGCAGCCCAGCCCGGACAGCCTCTGGAAACACCATATATTTT. It yields the protein CASSPARTASGNTIYF.

A few counts support this clone. J is TRBJ1-5 and V is TRBV19; D unresolved. The CDR3 has 14 residues. Germline V gene sequence: CDR1 LNHDA, CDR2 SQIVND (reference sequence). Trimming removed 8 bases from V and 1 base from J, with 12 bases in between. CDR3 residues: CASSTSGSNQPQHF. In DNA, the CDR3 is TGTGCCAGTTCTACGTCGGGAAGCAATCAGCCCCAGCATTTT.

This rearrangement joins TRBV2 to TRBJ2-7; possibly TRBD2 for D (7 bases). Germline CDR1 is SNHLY and CDR2 is FYNNEI. Trimming removed 4 bases from V and 5 bases from J, with 21 bases in between. There are 16 residues in the CDR3. The CDR3 coding sequence is TGTGCCAGCAGTGGAGGGGGGAGGGTGAGCAGTAACGAGCAGTACTTC. This gives the protein CASSGGGRVSSNEQYF.

J is TRBJ1-2 and V is TRBV5-4; 7 bases align to TRBD1. The CDR3 covers 13 residues. With 6 bases clipped from V and 4 bases from J, the junction kept 6 bases outside the gene matches. Germline CDR1 SGHNT, CDR2 YYREEE (reference sequence). This chain's CDR3 is CASTSAGGYGYTF. The CDR3 bases are TGTGCCAGCACCTCGGCAGGGGGCTATGGCTACACCTTC.

V usage is TRBV2 and J usage is TRBJ1-5, with 7 bases matching TRBD1. V lost 6 bases and J lost 4; bases outside the gene matches: 3. The CDR3 is 13 residues long. Germline CDR1 and CDR2: SNHLY and FYNNEI. CDR3 sequence reads: CASSGQVNQPQHF. CDR3 nucleotide sequence: TGTGCCAGCAGCGGACAGGTAAATCAGCCCCAGCATTTT.

The chain combines TRBV7-2 with TRBJ1-2; TRBD1 agrees at 9 bases. J was trimmed by 2 bases and V by 5 bases; bases with no gene match: 3. Germline V gives CDR1 SGHTA, CDR2 FQGNSA. CDR3 length: 14 residues. CDR3 region: CASSVGQGNYGYTF. In DNA, the CDR3 is TGTGCCAGCAGCGTAGGACAGGGGAACTATGGCTACACCTTC.

The gene calls are TRBV6-6 and TRBJ2-5; D gene unclear. CDR1 is MNHNY and CDR2 is SVGAGI in the germline V gene (reference sequence). The germline V and J ends were trimmed by 5 bases and 5 bases, with 6 bases remaining between them. This CDR3 spans 11 amino acids. The CDR3 here is CASSPMETQYF. For the CDR3, the DNA is TGTGCCAGCAGTCCAATGGAGACCCAGTACTTC.

The chain has TRBV7-2 and TRBJ2-2, with 7 bases fitting TRBD1. The CDR3 sequence is 14 residues long. In germline, CDR1 is SGHTA, CDR2 FQGNSA. The V segment lost 5 bases and the J segment 8 bases; nucleotides outside the gene matches: 8. The CDR3 DNA follows: TGTGCCAGCAGCGTAAACAGGGGAAGGGGGGAGCTGTTTTTT. It specifies CASSVNRGRGELFF.

V is TRBV7-9 and J is TRBJ2-5; D might be TRBD2 (5 bases). Trimming took off 5 bases at V and 5 bases at J, with 12 bases between the two ends. Germline V gene data show CDR1 as SEHNR and CDR2 as FQNEAQ (reference sequence). The CDR3 runs 13 residues. The CDR3 DNA follows: TGTGCCAGCAGCCGGGATGTCAGGGAGACCCAGTACTTC. Protein product: CASSRDVRETQYF.

The V gene is TRBV10-3, the J gene TRBJ1-5; 9 bases line up with TRBD1. The J segment lost 6 bases and the V segment lost 3 bases, leaving 6 bases of the junction unmatched. Germline values: CDR1 ENHRY, CDR2 SYGVKD. The CDR3 is 15 amino acids. CDR3 residues: CAISDGTDRGQPQHF. The CDR3 coding sequence is TGTGCCATCAGTGACGGTACGGACAGGGGTCAGCCCCAGCATTTT.

The chain joins TRBV28 to TRBJ1-5; D is uncertain. Trimming left V 10 bases short and J 3 bases short, with 7 bases between. The CDR3 covers 11 residues. Germline V gene data show CDR1 as MDHEN and CDR2 as SYDVKM. The CDR3 reads CATRDNQPQHF. In DNA, the CDR3 is TGTGCCACCCGGGACAATCAGCCCCAGCATTTT.

This clone was counted once. The CDR3 DNA reads as TGTGCCAGCAGCCAAGATCCCAGCGGGGGGGCCCAGGGAACCGGGGAGCTGTTTTTT. Encoded protein: CASSQDPSGGAQGTGELFF. The chain couples TRBV4-2 to TRBJ2-2; 10 positions match TRBD2. Germline trimming cut 0 bases from V and 5 bases from J; bases unmatched to any gene: 12. Looked up from germline, CDR1 is LGHNA and CDR2 is YNFKEQ. The CDR3 contains 19 residues.

The chain uses TRBV30 and TRBJ2-7; 7 nucleotides agree with TRBD1. With 5 bases clipped from V and 5 bases from J, the junction kept 6 bases outside the gene matches. CDR3 length equals 12 residues. Germline CDR1 is GTSNPN and CDR2 is SVGIG (reference sequence). The DNA for the CDR3 is TGTGCCTGGGACTCAGGGGGTCACGAGCAGTACTTC. It specifies CAWDSGGHEQYF.

The chain has TRBV7-9 and TRBJ1-2; D might be TRBD1 (6 bases). Deletions cut 7 bases from V and 7 bases from J, with 19 bases between. Germline V gene sequence: CDR1 SEHNR, CDR2 FQNEAQ (reference sequence). The CDR3 extends over 14 amino acids. The CDR3 region has the DNA TGTGCCAGCACCCCGGTTTGGACAGCCGTTGGCTACACCTTC. It specifies CASTPVWTAVGYTF.

This chain uses TRBV7-3 with TRBJ1-1; D is undetermined. CDR3 size: 13 residues. V was cut by 5 bases and J by 11 bases, with 18 bases left in between. Germline assignment: CDR1 SGHTA and CDR2 FQGTGA. The CDR3 loop reads CASSSGPPGEAFF. For the CDR3, the DNA is TGTGCCAGCAGCAGTGGACCGCCCGGGGAGGCTTTCTTT.

V gene TRBV7-9 combines with J gene TRBJ2-7; D is uncertain. CDR1 is SEHNR, CDR2 FQNEAQ, per germline (reference sequence). CDR3 length: 15 residues. The V and J ends lost 1 base and 2 bases respectively, with 12 bases between them. CDR3 in DNA: TGTGCCAGCAGCTTAGGAGGCAGCCCGGCCTACGAGCAGTACTTC. Translation gives CASSLGGSPAYEQYF.

The sample holds a few counts of this clone. Germline and junction disagree at one end, which may indicate a read error. The chain links TRBV28 to TRBJ1-5; D is ambiguous. Looked up from germline, CDR1 is MDHEN and CDR2 is SYDVKM. This CDR3 has 13 amino acids. This CDR3 is CASSLQVSPRRIF. CDR3 nucleotides: TGTGCCAGCAGTTTACAGGTCAGCCCCAGGAGGATTTTT. Combining the CDR3 with reference TRBV28 and TRBJ1-5 gives the whole variable domain DVKVTQSSRYLVKRTGEKVFLECVQDMDHENMFWYRQDPGLGLRLIYFSYDVKMKEKGDIPEGYSVSREKKERFSLILESASTNQTSMYLCASSLQVSPRRIFGDGTRLSIL.

This chain joins TRBV7-2 and TRBJ2-7; D is perhaps TRBD2 (5 bases). CDR3 length equals 12 residues. CDR1 and CDR2 (germline): SGHTA, FQGNSA. Deletions cut 10 bases from V and 5 bases from J, with 15 bases between. The CDR3 is CATQELGDEQYF. CDR3 nucleotide sequence: TGTGCCACCCAAGAACTGGGAGACGAGCAGTACTTC.

The chain links TRBV11-3 to TRBJ2-1; D perhaps matches TRBD2 (7 bases). V was cut by 1 base and J by 2 bases, with 12 bases left in between. CDR1 and CDR2 from the germline V gene are SGHNT and YENEEA. The CDR3 consists of 16 residues. CDR3 nucleotides: TGTGCCAGCAGCTTAGTAGGGGGGGCCGCCTACAATGAGCAGTTCTTC. As protein: CASSLVGGAAYNEQFF.

This clone was observed a handful of times. The chain combines TRBV4-2 with TRBJ2-1; 7 bases line up with TRBD2. Germline-derived CDR1 and CDR2 are LGHNA and YNFKEQ. The CDR3 consists of 17 residues. J was trimmed by 7 bases and V by 1 base; bases with no gene match: 13. The CDR3 sequence: CASSQALGLGVLNEQFF. The CDR3 DNA reads TGTGCCAGCAGCCAAGCGCTTGGACTAGGGGTTTTGAATGAGCAGTTCTTC.

CDR3 in DNA: TGTGCCAGCAAACGGACAGGGGGATCCTACGAGCAGTACTTC. Amino acid sequence: CASKRTGGSYEQYF. V gene TRBV14 combines with J gene TRBJ2-7; 10 positions agree with TRBD1. The germline gives CDR1 SGHDN, CDR2 FVKESK. The J segment lost 1 base and the V segment lost 7 bases, leaving 4 bases of the junction unmatched. The CDR3 is 14 residues long.

The chain carries TRBV11-2 and TRBJ1-4; D is unresolved. Germline assignment: CDR1 SGHAT and CDR2 FQNNGV. With 4 bases removed from V and 4 bases from J, the gap between germline ends came to 13 bases. This CDR3 contains 15 residues. The CDR3 region has the DNA TGTGCCAGCAGCTACGGGGTCCTCTTTAATGAAAAACTGTTTTTT. Translated, it gives CASSYGVLFNEKLFF.

The rearrangement links TRBV10-3 to TRBJ1-5; TRBD1 is a possible D gene (5 bases). The CDR3 contains 15 residues. V was pared by 6 bases and J by 0 bases, with 12 bases between. Germline CDR1 reads ENHRY; CDR2 reads SYGVKD. The CDR3 nucleotides are TGTGCCATCAGGGGGGGAGCCGGTAGCAATCAGCCCCAGCATTTT. It translates to CAIRGGAGSNQPQHF.

The chain combines TRBV29-1 with TRBJ1-2; D gene uncertain. CDR1 is SQVTM, CDR2 ANQGSEA, per germline. The CDR3 is 13 amino acids. Trimming removed 2 bases at V and 8 bases at J, with 15 bases between. The CDR3 DNA reads TGCAGCGTTGAAAGGGATGCAGGAGGAGGCTACACCTTC. It codes for CSVERDAGGGYTF.

This chain joins TRBV7-2 and TRBJ1-1, with D possibly being TRBD1 (6 bases). The V and J ends lost 4 bases and 4 bases respectively, with 19 bases between them. The V gene's germline CDR1 is SGHTA and CDR2 FQGNSA. This CDR3 region has 16 residues. This CDR3 is CASSSRRTERATEAFF. The CDR3 DNA follows: TGTGCCAGCAGCTCTCGTAGGACAGAGAGGGCCACTGAAGCTTTCTTT.

The chain has TRBV27 and TRBJ1-1; 11 bases fit TRBD1. J lost 10 bases, V lost 4 bases, and 8 bases had no gene match. The CDR3 totals 14 residues. Germline lookup yields CDR1 MNHEY and CDR2 SMNVEV (reference sequence). The CDR3 region has the DNA TGTGCCAGCAGTTCGGGACAGGGGGACAGGGGAGCTTTCTTT. Protein product: CASSSGQGDRGAFF.